The following is a TCR beta chain sequence with its context. This clone was recorded only once. No antigen is known for it. Within one base of it there is no much larger clone, and no base qualities were kept. The trial excluded patients who had a history of autoimmune disease or who were on systemic immunosuppression. Peripheral blood for TCR sequencing was collected from all dose cohorts at baseline, on cycle 4 day 1, and on cycle 7 day 1. The samples were taken from a phase I, first-in-human, multicenter, open-label dose-escalation trial of ivuxolimab. Adults with locally advanced or metastatic melanoma, renal cell, hepatocellular, or head and neck squamous cell carcinoma were enrolled in the trial. CD4+ and CD8+ T cells were sorted separately from peripheral blood before TCR sequencing. The sample belongs to a study of OX40 agonist ivuxolimab in advanced cancers. As for the study more broadly: Ivuxolimab, which targeted the costimulatory receptor OX40 (CD134), was an agonistic, fully human IgG2 monoclonal antibody. Intravenous ivuxolimab was administered to patients every 2 weeks at six dose levels: 0.01, 0.1, 0.3, 1.5, 3 and 10 mg/kg. Among the approximately 50 dose-escalation patients, about 19 had hepatocellular carcinoma, around 15 melanoma, 9 renal cell carcinoma and 9 head and neck cancer. A male proportion of 70% to 90% and a mean age of around 60 years, ranging from about 23 to 90, were recorded for the dose-escalation cohort. Prior anti-PD-1, anti-PD-L1 or anti-CTLA-4 therapy was permitted, and checkpoint inhibitors had been received by approximately 39% of dose-escalation patients. Partial responses occurred in three dose-escalation patients, of whom one had hepatocellular carcinoma and two had cutaneous melanoma. Peripheral TCRbeta sequencing aimed to test whether ivuxolimab altered TCR sequence diversity and caused clonal T-cell expansion. The paper describes the monotherapy dose-escalation part (N = 52 patients) of the phase I trial of ivuxolimab. Broad study findings and their caveats: Which antigens the clonally expanded peripheral T cells were specific for was not determined. Low levels of normalized T-cell clonal expansion were also shown by some nonresponding patients. Clonal expansion of both CD4+ and CD8+ blood T cells was observed from baseline to week 6 at doses 0.1 to 3.0 mg/kg. In partial responders in the 0.1-3.0 mg/kg groups, normalized peripheral clonal expansion was found to be among the lowest, especially among CD8+ T cells. On average, CD8+ T cells showed more expanded clones than CD4+ T cells after ivuxolimab.

To sequence the TCRbeta CDR3 region, genomic DNA was isolated from the sorted cells. TCRbeta CDR3 regions were sequenced using the immunoSEQ Assay. TCRdb took over this immuneACCESS table, retaining in-frame rearrangements with V and J assigned. Such tables are incomplete; in checked studies, under half of the missing clones stem from an unresolved V gene, and the remainder is unexplained. In this sample the table shows about 62,000 clones, about four fifths of which occur a single time. The top ten clonotypes cover roughly 11% of the sample. This specimen consisted of CD4+ or CD8+ T cells sorted from blood, obtained in a trial of the OX40 agonist ivuxolimab. The receptor was derived from an adult with an advanced solid tumor such as melanoma, head and neck, liver or kidney cancer.

The CDR3 in this case is CATSGRYNEQFF. The sequenced DNA is TGTGCCACTAGCGGGAGATACAATGAGCAGTTCTTC. The sequence links TRBV19 to TRBJ2-1; 10 bases in between match TRBD2. After removal of 10 bases from V and 4 bases from J, the junction retains 1 base not matched to a gene. As encoded in the germline V gene (reference sequence), CDR1 is LNHDA while CDR2 is SQIVND. The CDR3 measures 12 amino acids from cysteine to phenylalanine. Just the 36-base CDR3 DNA is kept, in frame starting at base 1.